A single sample gave rise to the 27 T cell receptor beta chains below, sequenced in a study of T-cell memory formation after mild COVID-19 (dated by TCRdb to about 2021). The library was built by means of 5' RACE. The data were produced on an Illumina NovaSeq 6000. TCRdb reran the public reads through fastp at Q25 and MiXCR, keeping productive beta chains. Entries are consolidated by CDR3 protein sequence, retaining the most common genes and DNA. The sample profile shows 350,000 to 500,000 distinct CDR3 sequences; more than 15% of them were found once. The top ten clones comprise about a fifth of the sample. Specimen: PBMCs or a T cell subset sorted from them (not recorded which). These receptors were obtained from a young man who had mild COVID-19 (a few samples of this study predate the infection). The sample titles of this study are shuffled in the database, so cell type and time point are left out; the donor was told from shared clones.

The DNA for the CDR3 is TGTGCCAGCACCCGGTGGGACTACAATGAGCAGTTCTTC. Its translation is CASTRWDYNEQFF. V gene TRBV28 combines with J gene TRBJ2-1; D uncertain. The CDR3 covers 13 residues. CDR1 MDHEN and CDR2 SYDVKM come from the germline V gene. V lost 7 bases, J lost 3 bases, and 10 bases lay in between.

The genes are TRBV20-1 and TRBJ1-2; 7 bases line up with TRBD1. Trimming took 5 bases from V and 4 from J; bases not matched to a gene: 4. The germline CDR1 and CDR2 sequences are DFQATT and SNEGSKA (reference sequence). The CDR3 runs to 12 residues. The DNA of the CDR3 is TGCAGTGCTCGGGACAGTTCCTATGGCTACACCTTC. It yields the protein CSARDSSYGYTF.

The table lists this clonotype with a few counts. DNA of the CDR3: TGTGCCAGCAGCACCCGACAGATCAGCTCCTACAATGAGCAGTTCTTC. Protein sequence: CASSTRQISSYNEQFF. This sequence joins TRBV7-9 and TRBJ2-1, with a tentative D call TRBD1 (5 bases). Deletions cut 5 bases from V and 0 bases from J, with 14 bases between. This CDR3 has 16 residues. Looked up from germline, CDR1 is SEHNR and CDR2 is FQNEAQ (reference sequence).

This sequence joins TRBV3-1 and TRBJ1-2; 9 bases match TRBD1. J was trimmed by 7 bases and V by 4 bases; bases with no gene match: 7. This CDR3 is built from 14 residues. Germline V CDR1 and CDR2: LGHDT, YNNKEL (reference sequence). CDR3 DNA: TGTGCCAGCAGCCCGACCGGGACAGGGACTGGCTACACCTTC. Translating it yields CASSPTGTGTGYTF.

This clonotype was found a few times. The chain links TRBV7-6 to TRBJ1-3; TRBD1 might be the D (5 bases). The CDR3 spans 16 residues. V lost 0 bases, J lost 0 bases, and 9 bases lay in between. Looked up from germline, CDR1 is SGHVS and CDR2 is FNYEAQ. Here the CDR3 reads CASSLARAFSGNTIYF. The CDR3 bases are TGTGCCAGCAGCTTAGCCAGGGCTTTCTCTGGAAACACCATATATTTT.

The V call is TRBV12-3 or TRBV12-4, the J call TRBJ1-2; D remains unclear. V shed 3 bases and J shed 4 bases, with 9 bases lying between them. CDR3 length: 13 residues. CDR3 protein: CASSFGWSYGYTF. The DNA for the CDR3 is TGTGCCAGCAGTTTCGGCTGGTCCTATGGCTACACCTTC.

This clonotype was seen a few times. The rearrangement links TRBV7-3 to TRBJ1-3, with D hard to call. The CDR3 totals 16 residues. The germline CDR1 and CDR2 sequences are SGHTA and FQGTGA. V lost 5 bases to trimming and J lost 0 bases, with 14 bases between them. Here the CDR3 DNA reads TGTGCCAGCAGCGCGGGAAGCCTCACCTCTGGAAACACCATATATTTT. Protein: CASSAGSLTSGNTIYF.

The chain uses TRBV7-2 and TRBJ2-3; D is tentatively TRBD1 or TRBD2 (6 bases each). Trimming stripped 0 bases from V and 6 bases from J, with 10 bases between. This CDR3 has 14 amino acids. The germline V gene encodes CDR1 SGHTA and CDR2 FQGNSA. The CDR3 spells CASSLAGAGDTQYF. CDR3 DNA: TGTGCCAGCAGCTTAGCGGGGGCGGGGGATACGCAGTATTTT. The full variable domain, rest sourced from reference TRBV7-2 and TRBJ2-3, is GAGVSQSPSNKVTEKGKDVELRCDPISGHTALYWYRQSLGQGLEFLIYFQGNSAPDKSGLPSDRFSAERTGGSVSTLTIQRTQQEDSAVYLCASSLAGAGDTQYFGPGTRLTVL.

This chain connects TRBV12-3 or TRBV12-4 to TRBJ2-3; the D gene is possibly TRBD1 (6 bases). Between the trimmed V and J ends, which lost 6 bases and 2 bases, there was a span of 12 bases. The CDR3 is made up of 14 amino acids. The CDR3 loop is CASRKDRATDTQYF. The CDR3 coding sequence is TGTGCCAGCAGGAAGGACAGAGCCACAGATACGCAGTATTTT.

This clonotype appeared a few times. This chain links TRBV5-1 with TRBJ2-5; a possible D gene is TRBD1 (5 bases). The V and J ends lost 4 bases and 5 bases respectively, with 12 bases between them. CDR3 size: 13 residues. Germline CDR1 is SGHRS and CDR2 is YFSETQ. The CDR3 is CASSSRDKETQYF. The CDR3 nucleotides are TGCGCCAGCAGCAGCAGGGATAAGGAGACCCAGTACTTC.

This clonotype was picked up a small number of times. The V gene is TRBV28, the J gene TRBJ1-5, with D tentatively TRBD1 (5 bases). The V and J ends lost 5 bases and 0 bases respectively, with 14 bases between them. Germline CDR1 and CDR2: MDHEN and SYDVKM. The CDR3 sequence is 16 residues long. Here the CDR3 reads CASSTQGGISNQPQHF. The CDR3 DNA follows: TGTGCCAGCAGTACTCAGGGAGGGATTAGCAATCAGCCCCAGCATTTT. The full variable domain, completed using reference TRBV28 and TRBJ1-5, is DVKVTQSSRYLVKRTGEKVFLECVQDMDHENMFWYRQDPGLGLRLIYFSYDVKMKEKGDIPEGYSVSREKKERFSLILESASTNQTSMYLCASSTQGGISNQPQHFGDGTRLSIL.

This clonotype was counted a few times. The chain employs TRBV5-1 and TRBJ2-2; D ambiguous. V lost 1 base to trimming and J lost 6 bases, with 4 bases between them. Germline V gene lookup returns CDR1 SGHRS and CDR2 YFSETQ. The CDR3 contains 12 residues. Here the CDR3 reads CASSLTPGELFF. CDR3 coding DNA: TGCGCCAGCAGCTTGACTCCCGGGGAGCTGTTTTTT. Full variable domain (outside the CDR3, taken from reference TRBV5-1 and TRBJ2-2): KAGVTQTPRYLIKTRGQQVTLSCSPISGHRSVSWYQQTPGQGLQFLFEYFSETQRNKGNFPGRFSGRQFSNSRSEMNVSTLELGDSALYLCASSLTPGELFFGEGSRLTVL.

This clonotype came up a few times. The V and J genes are TRBV4-3 and TRBJ2-1; 8 bases align to TRBD2. This CDR3 contains 17 residues. Germline V lookup: CDR1 LGHNA, CDR2 YSLEER. The J segment lost 4 bases and the V segment lost 0 bases, leaving 8 bases of the junction unmatched. In nucleotides, the CDR3 is TGCGCCAGCAGCCAAGATTTAGCGGGGACATATTACAATGAGCAGTTCTTC. This translates into CASSQDLAGTYYNEQFF.

The gene calls are TRBV7-6 and TRBJ1-5; 12 nucleotides line up with TRBD1. The CDR3 loop spans 16 amino acids. Trimming took 1 base from V and 10 from J; bases not matched to a gene: 8. Germline CDR1 reads SGHVS; CDR2 reads FNYEAQ. The CDR3 sequence: CASSLGDRGPLHPQHF. The CDR3 DNA follows: TGTGCCAGCAGCTTAGGGGACAGGGGGCCCCTCCATCCCCAGCATTTT.

The chain has TRBV28 and TRBJ2-2; 11 nucleotides align to TRBD2. The V gene end was trimmed by 5 bases and the J gene end by 4 bases; junction bases not matched to a gene: 6. Germline V CDR1 and CDR2: MDHEN, SYDVKM. This CDR3 region has 16 residues. This CDR3 is CASSDPSGGPTGELFF. The CDR3 DNA sequence: TGTGCCAGCAGTGACCCTAGCGGGGGGCCCACCGGGGAGCTGTTTTTT.

This clonotype has more than one count but fewer than ten. The genes are TRBV3-1 and TRBJ2-2, with 12 bases matching TRBD1. In germline, CDR1 is LGHDT, CDR2 YNNKEL (reference sequence). With 4 bases clipped from V and 4 bases from J, the junction kept 4 bases outside the gene matches. The CDR3 sequence is 16 residues long. This CDR3 is CASSPGTGGFTGELFF. Written as DNA, the CDR3 is TGTGCCAGCAGCCCCGGGACAGGGGGCTTCACCGGGGAGCTGTTTTTT. Complete variable domain (other parts from reference TRBV3-1 and TRBJ2-2): DTAVSQTPKYLVTQMGNDKSIKCEQNLGHDTMYWYKQDSKKFLKIMFSYNNKELIINETVPNRFSPKSPDKAHLNLHINSLELGDSAVYFCASSPGTGGFTGELFFGEGSRLTVL.

The chain joins TRBV29-1 to TRBJ2-3; no firm D call. V lost 6 bases and J lost 4, with 8 bases in between. Germline V gene data show CDR1 as SQVTM and CDR2 as ANQGSEA. There are 11 residues in the CDR3. CDR3 nucleotides: TGCAGCGTGCGGACCTCAGATACGCAGTATTTT. As protein: CSVRTSDTQYF.

The chain carries TRBV7-2 and TRBJ2-5; D not certain. V was cut by 0 bases and J by 1 base, with 9 bases left in between. CDR1 SGHTA and CDR2 FQGNSA come from the germline V gene. This CDR3 has 15 amino acids. The CDR3 DNA sequence: TGTGCCAGCAGCTTAGCAGAGACACCCCAAGAGACCCAGTACTTC. Protein product: CASSLAETPQETQYF.

This clonotype has only a few counts. This chain connects TRBV6-2 or TRBV6-3 to TRBJ2-6, with unresolved D. This CDR3 is 14 amino acids long. V lost 7 bases to trimming and J lost 3 bases, with 10 bases between them. Germline V gene lookup returns CDR1 MNHEY and CDR2 SVGEGT. The CDR3 region is CASMTARGANVLTF. DNA of the CDR3: TGTGCCAGCATGACCGCGCGTGGGGCCAACGTCCTGACTTTC.

Ten or more counts support this clonotype. This rearrangement joins TRBV19 to TRBJ1-2, with D unclear. The CDR3 runs to 13 residues. The V end was cut by 5 bases, the J end by 4 bases, with 11 bases between. Germline assignment: CDR1 LNHDA and CDR2 SQIVND (reference sequence). The CDR3 region is CASSFAAAYGYTF. The CDR3 nucleotides are TGTGCCAGTAGTTTCGCGGCAGCCTATGGCTACACCTTC. Together with reference TRBV19 and TRBJ1-2, the CDR3 gives the full variable domain: DGGITQSPKYLFRKEGQNVTLSCEQNLNHDAMYWYRQDPGQGLRLIYYSQIVNDFQKGDIAEGYSVSREKKESFPLTVTSAQKNPTAFYLCASSFAAAYGYTFGSGTRLTVV.

This clonotype occurred many times. The chain uses TRBV5-5 and TRBJ1-6, with D possibly being TRBD1 (6 bases). Germline lookup yields CDR1 SGHKS and CDR2 YYEKEE (reference sequence). The germline V and J ends were trimmed by 6 bases and 12 bases, with 10 bases remaining between them. The CDR3 has 11 amino acids. Here the CDR3 reads CASTEGGPLHF. The CDR3 DNA is TGTGCCAGCACCGAGGGGGGACCCCTCCACTTT.

This chain links TRBV24-1 with TRBJ2-6; 7 nucleotides match TRBD1. This CDR3 spans 16 amino acids. Germline V gene lookup returns CDR1 KGHDR and CDR2 SFDVKD. J gave up 4 bases and V 4 bases, and 6 bases lay outside the gene matches. The CDR3 here is CATSERTGVGANVLTF. The CDR3 DNA reads TGTGCCACCAGTGAACGTACAGGGGTCGGGGCCAACGTCCTGACTTTC.

In its sample, this clonotype was seen a few times. This chain uses TRBV20-1 with TRBJ1-5, with TRBD1 matching 8 bases. The length of the CDR3 is 15 residues. With V trimmed by 3 bases and J by 3 bases, 7 bases remained unmatched. Per germline, CDR1 DFQATT and CDR2 SNEGSKA (reference sequence). The CDR3 nucleotides read TGCAGTGCTAGTCTGAGACAGGGGCCCAATCAGCCCCAGCATTTT. It is translated as CSASLRQGPNQPQHF.

This clonotype was counted only a few times. The chain couples TRBV6-2 or TRBV6-3 to TRBJ2-5; TRBD1 aligns across 8 bases. J lost 3 bases, V lost 4 bases, and 7 bases had no gene match. In germline, CDR1 is MNHEY, CDR2 SVGEGT. The CDR3 consists of 15 residues. This chain's CDR3 is CASSFKRTGKETQYF. The DNA of the CDR3 is TGTGCCAGCAGTTTTAAAAGGACAGGGAAAGAGACCCAGTACTTC.

Here the CDR3 reads CASSPDRGGGSPLHF. The CDR3 DNA reads TGTGCCAGCAGCCCAGACAGGGGAGGCGGTTCACCCCTCCACTTT. V usage is TRBV9 and J usage is TRBJ1-6, with TRBD1 identical over 8 bases. This CDR3 has 15 amino acids. V lost 4 bases to trimming and J lost 9 bases; unmatched junction nucleotides: 9. Per the germline V gene, CDR1 is SGDLS and CDR2 is YYNGEE.

This clonotype has just a few counts. This rearrangement joins TRBV7-6 to TRBJ2-1, with a tentative D call TRBD2 (6 bases). The length of the CDR3 is 14 residues. Germline V gene sequence: CDR1 SGHVS, CDR2 FNYEAQ. Trimming left V 0 bases short and J 6 bases short, with 9 bases between. This chain's CDR3 is CASSLAQEGNEQFF. The CDR3 region has the DNA TGTGCCAGCAGCTTAGCGCAGGAGGGCAATGAGCAGTTCTTC.

The V and J genes are TRBV9 and TRBJ2-3, with 11 bases fitting TRBD2. J lost 2 bases, V lost 5 bases, and 7 bases had no gene match. CDR3 size: 16 residues. The germline V gene encodes CDR1 SGDLS and CDR2 YYNGEE. The CDR3 DNA follows: TGTGCCAGCAGTACTGGGACTAGCGGACTCACAGATACGCAGTATTTT. Protein sequence: CASSTGTSGLTDTQYF.